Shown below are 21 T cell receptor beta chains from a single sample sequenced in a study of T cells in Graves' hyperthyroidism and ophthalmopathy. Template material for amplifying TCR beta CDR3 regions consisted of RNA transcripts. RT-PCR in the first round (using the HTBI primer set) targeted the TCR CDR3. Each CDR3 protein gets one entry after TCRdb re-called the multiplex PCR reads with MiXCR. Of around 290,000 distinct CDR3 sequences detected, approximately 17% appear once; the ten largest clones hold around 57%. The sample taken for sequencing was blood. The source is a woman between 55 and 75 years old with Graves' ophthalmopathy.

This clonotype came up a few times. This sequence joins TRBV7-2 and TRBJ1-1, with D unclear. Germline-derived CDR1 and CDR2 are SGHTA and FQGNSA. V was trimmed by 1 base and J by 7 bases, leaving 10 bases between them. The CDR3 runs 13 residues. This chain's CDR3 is CASSLGRRSEAFF. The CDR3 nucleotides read TGTGCCAGCAGCTTAGGTCGGAGGAGTGAAGCTTTCTTT. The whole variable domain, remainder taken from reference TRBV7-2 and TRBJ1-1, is GAGVSQSPSNKVTEKGKDVELRCDPISGHTALYWYRQSLGQGLEFLIYFQGNSAPDKSGLPSDRFSAERTGGSVSTLTIQRTQQEDSAVYLCASSLGRRSEAFFGQGTRLTVV.

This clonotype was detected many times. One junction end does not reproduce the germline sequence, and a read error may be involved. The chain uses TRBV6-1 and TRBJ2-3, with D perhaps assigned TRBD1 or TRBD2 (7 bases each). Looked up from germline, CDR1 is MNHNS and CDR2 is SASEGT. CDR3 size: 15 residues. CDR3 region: CASSNRGGGTDTQYF. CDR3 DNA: TGTGCCAGCAGTAACAGGGGAGGGGGCACCGATACGCAGTATTTT.

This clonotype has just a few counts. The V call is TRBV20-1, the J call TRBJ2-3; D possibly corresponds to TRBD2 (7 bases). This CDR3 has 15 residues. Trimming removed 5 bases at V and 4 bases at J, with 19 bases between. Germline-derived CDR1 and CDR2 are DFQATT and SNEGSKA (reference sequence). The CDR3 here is CSAGGGGGGSDTQYF. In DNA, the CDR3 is TGCAGTGCTGGGGGCGGGGGCGGGGGCTCAGATACGCAGTATTTT.

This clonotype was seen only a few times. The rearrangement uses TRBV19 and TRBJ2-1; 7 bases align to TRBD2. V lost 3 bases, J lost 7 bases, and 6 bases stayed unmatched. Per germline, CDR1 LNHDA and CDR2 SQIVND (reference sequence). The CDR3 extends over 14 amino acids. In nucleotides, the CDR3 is TGTGCCAGTAGTATTGGCGGGGGTGGGAATGAGCAGTTCTTC. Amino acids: CASSIGGGGNEQFF.

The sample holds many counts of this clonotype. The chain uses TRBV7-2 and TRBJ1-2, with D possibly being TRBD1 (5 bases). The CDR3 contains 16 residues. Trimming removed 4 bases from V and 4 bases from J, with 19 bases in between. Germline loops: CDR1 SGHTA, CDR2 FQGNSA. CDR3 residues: CASSSREGEGLYGYTF. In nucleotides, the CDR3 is TGTGCCAGCAGCTCCCGGGAGGGCGAGGGGCTCTATGGCTACACCTTC.

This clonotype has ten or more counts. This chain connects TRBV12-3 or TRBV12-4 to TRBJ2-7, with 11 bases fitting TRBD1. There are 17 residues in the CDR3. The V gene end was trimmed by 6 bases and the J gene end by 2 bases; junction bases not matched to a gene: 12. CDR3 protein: CASSFVRTGGRTYEQYF. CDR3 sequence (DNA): TGTGCCAGCAGCTTTGTCAGGACAGGGGGCAGAACCTACGAGCAGTACTTC.

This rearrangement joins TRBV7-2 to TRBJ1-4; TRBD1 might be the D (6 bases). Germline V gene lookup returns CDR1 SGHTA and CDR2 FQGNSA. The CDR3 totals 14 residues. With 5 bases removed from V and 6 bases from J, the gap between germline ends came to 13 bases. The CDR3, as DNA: TGTGCCAGCAGCCTCGGGACAACATATGAAAAACTGTTTTTT. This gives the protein CASSLGTTYEKLFF. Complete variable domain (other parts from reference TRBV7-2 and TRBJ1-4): GAGVSQSPSNKVTEKGKDVELRCDPISGHTALYWYRQSLGQGLEFLIYFQGNSAPDKSGLPSDRFSAERTGGSVSTLTIQRTQQEDSAVYLCASSLGTTYEKLFFGSGTQLSVL.

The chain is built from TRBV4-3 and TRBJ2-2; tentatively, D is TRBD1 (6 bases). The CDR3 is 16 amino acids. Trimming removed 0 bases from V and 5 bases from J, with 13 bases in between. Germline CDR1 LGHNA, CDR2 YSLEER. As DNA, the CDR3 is TGCGCCAGCAGCCAAGATGTTGGGACATTGACCGGGGAGCTGTTTTTT. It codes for CASSQDVGTLTGELFF.

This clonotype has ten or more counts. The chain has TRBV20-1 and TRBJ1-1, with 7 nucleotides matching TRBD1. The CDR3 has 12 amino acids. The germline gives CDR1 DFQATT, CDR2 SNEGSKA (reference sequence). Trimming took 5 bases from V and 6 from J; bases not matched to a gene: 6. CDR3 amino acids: CSASRQGAEAFF. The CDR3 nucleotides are TGCAGTGCTTCCCGACAGGGAGCTGAAGCTTTCTTT.

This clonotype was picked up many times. CDR3 loop: CASSFGPGQETQYF. DNA of the CDR3: TGTGCCAGCAGCTTCGGACCAGGCCAAGAGACCCAGTACTTC. The genes are TRBV5-8 and TRBJ2-5; unclear D gene. CDR1 is SGHTS, CDR2 YDEGEE, per germline. V was cut by 2 bases and J by 1 base, with 9 bases left in between. The CDR3 totals 14 residues. Supplemented by reference TRBV5-8 and TRBJ2-5, the full variable domain reads EAGVTQSPTHLIKTRGQQATLRCSPISGHTSVYWYQQALGLGLQFLLWYDEGEERNRGNFPPRFSGRQFPNYSSELNVNALELEDSALYLCASSFGPGQETQYFGPGTRLLVL.

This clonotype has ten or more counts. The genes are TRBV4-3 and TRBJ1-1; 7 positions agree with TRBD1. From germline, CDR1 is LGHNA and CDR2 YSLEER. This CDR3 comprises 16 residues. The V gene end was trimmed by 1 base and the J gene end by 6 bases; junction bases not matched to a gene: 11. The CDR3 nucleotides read TGCGCCAGCAGCCAAGGTTATTTTCGAGGACAGGCTGAAGCTTTCTTT. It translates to CASSQGYFRGQAEAFF.

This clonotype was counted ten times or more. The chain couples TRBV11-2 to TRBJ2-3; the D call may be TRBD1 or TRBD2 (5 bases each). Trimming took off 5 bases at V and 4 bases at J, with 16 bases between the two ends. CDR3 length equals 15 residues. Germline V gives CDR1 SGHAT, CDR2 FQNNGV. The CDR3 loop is CASSLGAGSADTQYF. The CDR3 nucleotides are TGTGCCAGCAGCCTCGGGGCAGGGAGTGCAGATACGCAGTATTTT. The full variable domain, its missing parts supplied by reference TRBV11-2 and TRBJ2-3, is EAGVAQSPRYKIIEKRQSVAFWCNPISGHATLYWYQQILGQGPKLLIQFQNNGVVDDSQLPKDRFSAERLKGVDSTLKIQPAKLEDSAVYLCASSLGAGSADTQYFGPGTRLTVL.

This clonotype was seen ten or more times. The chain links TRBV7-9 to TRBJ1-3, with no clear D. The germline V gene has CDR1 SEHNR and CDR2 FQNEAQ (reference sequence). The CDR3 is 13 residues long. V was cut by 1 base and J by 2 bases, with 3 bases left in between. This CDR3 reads CASSLGAGNTIYF. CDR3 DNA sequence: TGTGCCAGCAGCTTAGGGGCTGGAAACACCATATATTTT.

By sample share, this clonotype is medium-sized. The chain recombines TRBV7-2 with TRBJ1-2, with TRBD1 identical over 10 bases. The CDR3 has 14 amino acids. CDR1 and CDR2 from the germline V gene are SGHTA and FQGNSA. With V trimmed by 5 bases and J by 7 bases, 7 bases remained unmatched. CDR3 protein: CASSPLTGGLGYTF. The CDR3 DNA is TGTGCCAGCAGCCCCTTGACAGGGGGCCTTGGCTACACCTTC.

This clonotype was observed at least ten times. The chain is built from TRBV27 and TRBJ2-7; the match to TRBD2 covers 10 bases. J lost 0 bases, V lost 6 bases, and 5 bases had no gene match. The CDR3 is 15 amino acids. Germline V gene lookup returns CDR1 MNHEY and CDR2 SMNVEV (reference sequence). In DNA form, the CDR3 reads TGTGCCAGCAGGGGGACTAGCGAAGACTCCTACGAGCAGTACTTC. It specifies CASRGTSEDSYEQYF.

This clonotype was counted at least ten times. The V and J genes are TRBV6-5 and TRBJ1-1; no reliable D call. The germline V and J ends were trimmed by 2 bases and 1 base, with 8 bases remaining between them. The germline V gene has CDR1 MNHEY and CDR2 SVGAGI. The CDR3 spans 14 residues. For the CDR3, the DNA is TGTGCCAGCAGTTACAACCTTCCGAACACTGAAGCTTTCTTT. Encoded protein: CASSYNLPNTEAFF.

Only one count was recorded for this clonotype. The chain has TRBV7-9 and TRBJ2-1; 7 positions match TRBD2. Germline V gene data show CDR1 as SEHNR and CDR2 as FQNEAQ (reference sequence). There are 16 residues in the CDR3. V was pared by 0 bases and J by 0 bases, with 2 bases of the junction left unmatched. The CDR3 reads CASSLAPGGSYNEQFF. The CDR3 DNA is TGTGCCAGCAGCTTAGCTCCGGGAGGCTCCTACAATGAGCAGTTCTTC. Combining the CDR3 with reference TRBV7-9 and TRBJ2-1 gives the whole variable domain DTGVSQNPRHKITKRGQNVTFRCDPISEHNRLYWYRQTLGQGPEFLTYFQNEAQLEKSRLLSDRFSAERPKGSFSTLEIQRTEQGDSAMYLCASSLAPGGSYNEQFFGPGTRLTVL.

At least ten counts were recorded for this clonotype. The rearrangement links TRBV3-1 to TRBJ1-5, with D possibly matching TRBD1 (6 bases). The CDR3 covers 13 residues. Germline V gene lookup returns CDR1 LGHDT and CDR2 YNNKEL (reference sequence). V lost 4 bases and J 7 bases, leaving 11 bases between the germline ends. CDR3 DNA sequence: TGTGCCAGCAGCCCGGACAGAGACCAGCCCCAGCATTTT. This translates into CASSPDRDQPQHF.

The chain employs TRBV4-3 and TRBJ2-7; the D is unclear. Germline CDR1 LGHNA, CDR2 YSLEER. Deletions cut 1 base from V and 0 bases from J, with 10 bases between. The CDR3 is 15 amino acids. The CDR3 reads CASSQGYASSYEQYF. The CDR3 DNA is TGCGCCAGCAGCCAAGGTTATGCTAGCTCCTACGAGCAGTACTTC.

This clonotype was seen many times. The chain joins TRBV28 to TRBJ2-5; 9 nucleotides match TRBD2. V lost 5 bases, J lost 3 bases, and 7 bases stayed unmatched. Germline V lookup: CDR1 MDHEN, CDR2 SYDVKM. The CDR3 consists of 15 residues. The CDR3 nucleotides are TGTGCCAGCAGTCCCGGTAGCGGGAGAGAAGAGACCCAGTACTTC. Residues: CASSPGSGREETQYF.

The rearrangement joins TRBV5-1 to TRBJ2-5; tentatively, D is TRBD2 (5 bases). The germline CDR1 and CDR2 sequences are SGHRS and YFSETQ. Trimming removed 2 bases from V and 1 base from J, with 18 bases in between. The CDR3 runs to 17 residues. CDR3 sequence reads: CASSLRTSLGSQETQYF. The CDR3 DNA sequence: TGCGCCAGCAGCTTACGGACTTCCCTCGGCAGCCAAGAGACCCAGTACTTC.